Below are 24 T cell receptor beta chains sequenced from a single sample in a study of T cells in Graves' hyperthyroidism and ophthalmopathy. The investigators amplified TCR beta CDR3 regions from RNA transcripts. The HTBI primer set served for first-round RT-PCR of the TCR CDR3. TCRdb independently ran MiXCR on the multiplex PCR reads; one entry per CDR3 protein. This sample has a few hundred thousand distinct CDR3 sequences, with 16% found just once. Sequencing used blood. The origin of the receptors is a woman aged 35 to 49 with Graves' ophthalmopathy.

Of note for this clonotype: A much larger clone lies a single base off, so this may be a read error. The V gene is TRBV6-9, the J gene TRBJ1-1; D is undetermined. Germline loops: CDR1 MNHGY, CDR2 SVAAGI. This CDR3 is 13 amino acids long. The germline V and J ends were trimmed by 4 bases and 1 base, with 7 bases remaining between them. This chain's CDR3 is CASSWEKNTEAFF. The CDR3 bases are TGTGCCAGCAGTTGGGAGAAGAACACTGAAGCTTTCTTT.

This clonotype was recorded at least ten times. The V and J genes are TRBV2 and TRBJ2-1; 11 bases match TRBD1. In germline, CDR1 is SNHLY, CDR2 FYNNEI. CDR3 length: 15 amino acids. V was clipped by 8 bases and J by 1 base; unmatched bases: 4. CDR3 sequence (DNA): TGTGCCAGCTGGACAGGGGGCTGGTCCTACAATGAGCAGTTCTTC. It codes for CASWTGGWSYNEQFF. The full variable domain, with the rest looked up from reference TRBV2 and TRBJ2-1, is EPEVTQTPSHQVTQMGQEVILRCVPISNHLYFYWYRQILGQKVEFLVSFYNNEISEKSEIFDDQFSVERPDGSNFTLKIRSTKLEDSAMYFCASWTGGWSYNEQFFGPGTRLTVL.

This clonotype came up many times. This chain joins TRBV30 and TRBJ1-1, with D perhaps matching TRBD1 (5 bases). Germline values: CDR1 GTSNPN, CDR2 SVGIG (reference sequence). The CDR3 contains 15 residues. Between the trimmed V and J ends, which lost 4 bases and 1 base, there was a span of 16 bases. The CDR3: CAWTSGSFANTEAFF. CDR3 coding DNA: TGTGCCTGGACTTCAGGGTCTTTTGCGAACACTGAAGCTTTCTTT.

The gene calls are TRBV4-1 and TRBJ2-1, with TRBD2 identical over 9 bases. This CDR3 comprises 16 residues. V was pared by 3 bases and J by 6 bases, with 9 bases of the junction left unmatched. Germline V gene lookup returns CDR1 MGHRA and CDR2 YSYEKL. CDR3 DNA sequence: TGCGCCAGCAGCCACCTAATTGGACTAGCGCTCAATGAGCAGTTCTTC. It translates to CASSHLIGLALNEQFF.

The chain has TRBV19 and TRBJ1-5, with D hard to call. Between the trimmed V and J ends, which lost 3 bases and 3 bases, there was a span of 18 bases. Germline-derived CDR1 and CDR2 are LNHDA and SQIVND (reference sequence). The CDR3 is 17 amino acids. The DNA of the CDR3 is TGTGCCAGTAGTATCGGTCCGAACAGAGCTAACAATCAGCCCCAGCATTTT. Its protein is CASSIGPNRANNQPQHF. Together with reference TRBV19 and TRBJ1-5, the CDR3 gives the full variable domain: DGGITQSPKYLFRKEGQNVTLSCEQNLNHDAMYWYRQDPGQGLRLIYYSQIVNDFQKGDIAEGYSVSREKKESFPLTVTSAQKNPTAFYLCASSIGPNRANNQPQHFGDGTRLSIL.

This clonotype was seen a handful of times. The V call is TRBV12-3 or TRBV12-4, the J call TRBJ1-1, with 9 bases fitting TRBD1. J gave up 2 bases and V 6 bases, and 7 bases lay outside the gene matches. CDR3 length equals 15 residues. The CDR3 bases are TGTGCCAGCAGGTCCACAGGGGGCGGAAACACTGAAGCTTTCTTT. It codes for CASRSTGGGNTEAFF.

CDR3 residues: CASSEFTGTGGAVYGYTF. CDR3 DNA sequence: TGTGCCAGCAGTGAATTTACCGGGACAGGGGGAGCAGTCTATGGCTACACCTTC. The chain uses TRBV2 and TRBJ1-2, with TRBD1 identical over 11 bases. V lost 2 bases, J lost 4 bases, and 12 bases stayed unmatched. CDR1 and CDR2 (germline): SNHLY, FYNNEI. The CDR3 sequence is 18 residues long.

The CDR3 region is CSARRAGLNADTQYF. CDR3 DNA sequence: TGCAGTGCTAGGCGCGCGGGGTTAAACGCAGATACGCAGTATTTT. The chain recombines TRBV20-1 with TRBJ2-3, with a weak D call TRBD2 (6 bases). V was pared by 3 bases and J by 4 bases, with 17 bases between. This CDR3 comprises 15 residues. Germline CDR1 is DFQATT and CDR2 is SNEGSKA (reference sequence).

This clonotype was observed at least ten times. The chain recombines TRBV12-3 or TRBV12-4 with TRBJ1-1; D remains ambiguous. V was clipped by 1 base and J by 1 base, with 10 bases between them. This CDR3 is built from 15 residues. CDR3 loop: CASSLGPLQNTEAFF. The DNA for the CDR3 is TGTGCCAGCAGTTTAGGCCCTCTACAGAACACTGAAGCTTTCTTT.

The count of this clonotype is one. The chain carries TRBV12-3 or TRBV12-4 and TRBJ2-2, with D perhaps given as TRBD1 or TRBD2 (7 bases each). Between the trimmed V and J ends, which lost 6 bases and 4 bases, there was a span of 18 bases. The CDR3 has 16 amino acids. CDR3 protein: CASSRGGQISTGELFF. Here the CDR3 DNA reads TGTGCCAGCAGCAGGGGGGGACAGATAAGCACCGGGGAGCTGTTTTTT.

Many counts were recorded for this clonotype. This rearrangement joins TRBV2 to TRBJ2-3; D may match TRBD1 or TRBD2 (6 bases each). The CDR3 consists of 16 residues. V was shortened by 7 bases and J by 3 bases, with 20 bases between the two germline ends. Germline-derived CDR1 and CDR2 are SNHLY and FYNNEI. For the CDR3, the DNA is TGTGCCAGCATAGGAGACCGAGGGGGGCCTACAGATACGCAGTATTTT. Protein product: CASIGDRGGPTDTQYF.

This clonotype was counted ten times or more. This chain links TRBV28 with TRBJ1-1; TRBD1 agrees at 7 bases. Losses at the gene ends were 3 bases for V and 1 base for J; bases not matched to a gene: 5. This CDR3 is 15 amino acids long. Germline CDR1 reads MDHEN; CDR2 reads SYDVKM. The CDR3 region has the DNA TGTGCCAGCAGTTTCGGCGGGACAGCGAACACTGAAGCTTTCTTT. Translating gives CASSFGGTANTEAFF.

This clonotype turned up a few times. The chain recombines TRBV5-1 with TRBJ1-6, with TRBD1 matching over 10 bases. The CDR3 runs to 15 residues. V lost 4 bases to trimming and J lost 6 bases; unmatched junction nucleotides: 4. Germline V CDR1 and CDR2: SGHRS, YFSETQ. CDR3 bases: TGCGCCAGCAGCCTGGGACAGGGGATTAATTCACCCCTCCACTTT. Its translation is CASSLGQGINSPLHF. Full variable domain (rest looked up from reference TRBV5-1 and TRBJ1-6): KAGVTQTPRYLIKTRGQQVTLSCSPISGHRSVSWYQQTPGQGLQFLFEYFSETQRNKGNFPGRFSGRQFSNSRSEMNVSTLELGDSALYLCASSLGQGINSPLHFGNGTRLTVT.

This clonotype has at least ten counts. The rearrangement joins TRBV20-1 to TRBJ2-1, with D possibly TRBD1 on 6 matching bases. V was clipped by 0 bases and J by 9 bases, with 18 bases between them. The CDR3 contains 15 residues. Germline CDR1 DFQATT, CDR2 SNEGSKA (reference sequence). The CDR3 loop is CSARDGAGERTEQFF. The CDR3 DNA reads TGCAGTGCTAGAGATGGCGCAGGGGAGAGGACTGAGCAGTTCTTC.

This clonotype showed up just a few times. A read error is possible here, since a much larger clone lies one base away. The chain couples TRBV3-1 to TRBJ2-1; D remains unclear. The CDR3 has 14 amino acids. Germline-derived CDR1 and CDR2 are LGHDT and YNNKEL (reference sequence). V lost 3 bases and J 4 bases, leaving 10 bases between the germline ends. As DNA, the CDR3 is TGTGCCAGCAGCCATTCGGGCAGGTACAATGAGCAGTTCTTC. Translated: CASSHSGRYNEQFF.

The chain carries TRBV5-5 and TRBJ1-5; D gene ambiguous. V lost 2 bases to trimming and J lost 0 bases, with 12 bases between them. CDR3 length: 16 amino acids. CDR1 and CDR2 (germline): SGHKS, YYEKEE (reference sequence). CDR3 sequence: CASSFGPGYSNQPQHF. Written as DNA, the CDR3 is TGTGCCAGCAGCTTCGGACCGGGCTATAGCAATCAGCCCCAGCATTTT.

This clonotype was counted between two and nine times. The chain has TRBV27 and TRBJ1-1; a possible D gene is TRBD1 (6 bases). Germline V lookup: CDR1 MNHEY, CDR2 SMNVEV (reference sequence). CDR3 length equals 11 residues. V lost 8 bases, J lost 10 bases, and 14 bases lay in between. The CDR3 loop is CASFYGQTAFF. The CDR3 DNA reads TGTGCCAGCTTCTATGGACAGACAGCTTTCTTT.

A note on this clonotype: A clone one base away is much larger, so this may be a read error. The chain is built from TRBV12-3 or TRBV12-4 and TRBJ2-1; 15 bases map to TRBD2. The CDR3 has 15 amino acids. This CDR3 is CASRRGTSGGNERFF. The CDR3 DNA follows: TGTGCCAGCCGTCGAGGGACTAGCGGGGGGAATGAGCGGTTCTTC.

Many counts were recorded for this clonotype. CDR3 loop: CASSLRGTISYEQYF. The DNA for the CDR3 is TGTGCCAGCAGCTTGAGAGGGACTATCTCCTACGAGCAGTACTTC. The J gene is TRBJ2-7, the V gene TRBV5-8, with 7 bases aligning to TRBD2. The V gene end was trimmed by 1 base and the J gene end by 0 bases; junction bases not matched to a gene: 4. The CDR3 loop spans 15 amino acids. Per the germline V gene, CDR1 is SGHTS and CDR2 is YDEGEE.

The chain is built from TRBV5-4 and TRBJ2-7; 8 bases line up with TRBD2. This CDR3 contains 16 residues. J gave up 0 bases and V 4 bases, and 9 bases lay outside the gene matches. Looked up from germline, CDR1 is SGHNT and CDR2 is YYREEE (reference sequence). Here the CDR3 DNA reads TGTGCCAGCAGCCCGGGGGGGGCTAAGAGCTCCTACGAGCAGTACTTC. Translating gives CASSPGGAKSSYEQYF.

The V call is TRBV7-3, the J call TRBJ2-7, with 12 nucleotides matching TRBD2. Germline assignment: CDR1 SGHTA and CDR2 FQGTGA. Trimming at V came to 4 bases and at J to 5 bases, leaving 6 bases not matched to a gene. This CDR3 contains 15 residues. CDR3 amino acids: CASSSETSGSHEQYF. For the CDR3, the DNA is TGTGCCAGCAGCTCGGAGACTAGCGGGAGCCACGAGCAGTACTTC.

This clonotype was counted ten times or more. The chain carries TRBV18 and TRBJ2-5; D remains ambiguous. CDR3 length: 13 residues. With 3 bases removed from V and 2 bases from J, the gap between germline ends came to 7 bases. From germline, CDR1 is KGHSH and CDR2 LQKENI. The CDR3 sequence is CASSPGPQETQYF. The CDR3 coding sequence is TGTGCCAGCTCACCCGGGCCGCAAGAGACCCAGTACTTC.

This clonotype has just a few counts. The DNA for the CDR3 is TGTGCCAGCAGTTTATTTAGCTATGGGACCTCTGGGGCCAACGTCCTGACTTTC. Translated, it gives CASSLFSYGTSGANVLTF. This chain links TRBV28 with TRBJ2-6; TRBD1 or TRBD2 may be the D gene (5 bases each). CDR3 length: 18 amino acids. From germline, CDR1 is MDHEN and CDR2 SYDVKM. The V and J ends lost 1 base and 0 bases respectively, with 13 bases between them.

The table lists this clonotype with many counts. The CDR3 region is CASTHLGGIGNYEQYF. The CDR3 nucleotides read TGTGCCAGCACCCACCTAGGGGGTATCGGAAACTACGAGCAGTACTTC. The gene calls are TRBV11-2 and TRBJ2-7; a possible D gene is TRBD1 (6 bases). V was pared by 7 bases and J by 3 bases, with 22 bases between. Germline values: CDR1 SGHAT, CDR2 FQNNGV. The CDR3 runs 16 residues. Using reference TRBV11-2 and TRBJ2-7 for the parts outside the CDR3, the full variable domain is EAGVAQSPRYKIIEKRQSVAFWCNPISGHATLYWYQQILGQGPKLLIQFQNNGVVDDSQLPKDRFSAERLKGVDSTLKIQPAKLEDSAVYLCASTHLGGIGNYEQYFGPGTRLTVT.